The entry below gives a single T cell receptor beta chain sequence along with its context. Its matching antigen is unknown. The ends were cut back, 5 bases at V and 5 bases at J, with 12 bases in the middle. The CDR3 totals 14 residues. This record comes from a study of response to subunit inactivated influenza vaccine. Whole-study findings and limits: Each seasonal influenza vaccination recruits few new T cells, the authors suggested.

MiXCR, run by TCRdb on the RT-PCR reads, gives a single entry per CDR3 protein. The sample consists of hundreds of thousands of distinct CDR3 sequences, more than 15% of them appearing once. The chain uses TRBV12-3 or TRBV12-4 and TRBJ2-2, with D tentatively TRBD2 (5 bases). The origin of this receptor is a man over 45 who received an inactivated influenza vaccine. The source material was PBMCs from blood, sampled less than 13 days after vaccination. DNA of the CDR3: TGTGCCAGCAGTCCTCTCCGAGGGACCGGGGAGCTGTTTTTT. It yields the protein CASSPLRGTGELFF.